This T cell receptor beta chain originates from a study of human CD8 memory T cell subsets. Findings and limits, study-wide: High diversity, at similar levels, marked stem-like memory and precursor exhausted T cells but not effector memory cells.

Sequencing libraries of TCR beta were made by UMI-labeled 5' RACE. Authors' data handling: Every TCR beta library contained from around 3,000 to 18,000 functional CDR3 beta clonotypes. TCRdb reprocessed the 5' RACE reads and stores each CDR3 protein as one record, lacking DNA. These V and J calls derive from TCRdb rather than the authors' analysis. The sample totals about 9,200 distinct CDR3 sequences; its top ten clones hold 15% to 25%. Regarding this clonotype: The target antigen is unknown.

TPEX cells were early memory CD8+ T cells (CCR7+ PD-1+ TIGIT+) that had exhausted-like traits. The sequence derives from a human donor in good health. The sample comprised CD8+ T cells from PBMCs.

Here the CDR3 reads CASTRLGENTEAFF. The genes are TRBV12-3 or TRBV12-4 and TRBJ1-1. The CDR3 covers 14 residues.